This record concerns one T cell receptor (beta chain) sequence. The data belong to a study of cytomegalovirus exposure and HLA in healthy donors. Using immunoSEQ multiplex PCR, the repertoire was profiled, and TCRdb retains in-frame clones only, with some absent. The sample consists of roughly 120,000 clones, roughly 89% of them appearing once. Trimming cost V 3 bases and J 0 bases; bases outside gene matches: 10. Germline assignment: CDR1 KGHSH and CDR2 LQKENI. The CDR3 runs to 20 residues. The chain has TRBV18 and TRBJ2-3; 15 bases agree with TRBD2. The sample was PBMCs. This clonotype originated in a man aged 30 to 39 in good health and CMV-seronegative. CDR3 bases: TGTGCCAGCTCACCCCCGGGACTAGCGGGGGGCCTTACTAGCACAGATACGCAGTATTTT. Protein sequence: CASSPPGLAGGLTSTDTQYF.